Shown below are 21 T cell receptor beta chains from a single sample sequenced in a study of cytomegalovirus exposure and HLA in healthy donors (TCRdb year 2017). The receptor library was made with the immunoSEQ multiplex PCR assay. TCRdb stores this immuneACCESS table with in-frame sequences only. Part of the clones is absent; in the studies checked, under half of the shortfall reflects unresolved V genes, and no reason is known for the rest. This sample is represented by about 73,000 clones; about 90% of them were singletons. Clones ranked in the top ten supply 3.5% to 4% of the sample. Sequenced sample: PBMCs. Receptors were obtained from a young woman in good health and CMV-seropositive.

This chain connects TRBV2 to TRBJ2-3; 8 bases fit TRBD2. This CDR3 has 17 residues. V was clipped by 0 bases and J by 4 bases; unmatched bases: 9. Germline CDR1 and CDR2: SNHLY and FYNNEI. The CDR3 loop reads CASSEAPSGGSSDTQYF. In nucleotides, the CDR3 is TGTGCCAGCAGTGAAGCACCCAGCGGGGGTTCCTCAGATACGCAGTATTTT.

This chain joins TRBV30 and TRBJ1-6; D is perhaps TRBD1 (5 bases). The length of the CDR3 is 13 residues. V gave up 5 bases and J gave up 4 bases, with 9 bases separating them. Germline loops: CDR1 GTSNPN, CDR2 SVGIG (reference sequence). The chain's CDR3 is CAWEGTYNSPLHF. The CDR3 DNA sequence: TGTGCCTGGGAGGGGACTTATAATTCACCCCTCCACTTT. The full variable domain, completed using reference TRBV30 and TRBJ1-6, is SQTIHQWPATLVQPVGSPLSLECTVEGTSNPNLYWYRQAAGRGLQLLFYSVGIGQISSEVPQNLSASRPQDRQFILSSKKLLLSDSGFYLCAWEGTYNSPLHFGNGTRLTVT.

V usage is TRBV6-1 and J usage is TRBJ2-1, with 10 bases identical to TRBD2. This CDR3 region has 15 residues. CDR1 MNHNS and CDR2 SASEGT come from the germline V gene. V lost 1 base, J lost 9 bases, and 6 bases stayed unmatched. The DNA for the CDR3 is TGTGCCAGCAGTGAAGTAATAGCGGGGGGTCGTGAGCAGTTCTTC. Amino acid sequence: CASSEVIAGGREQFF.

With regard to this clone: Sequence at one end of the junction differs from germline and may be a read error. The rearrangement joins TRBV18 to TRBJ1-5; 9 nucleotides agree with TRBD1. The length of the CDR3 is 14 residues. The germline CDR1 and CDR2 sequences are KGHSH and LQKENI. CDR3: CASSPQGANQPQHF. CDR3 DNA: TGTGCCAGCTCCCCACAGGGGGCCAATCAGCCCCAGCATTTT.

The chain joins TRBV4-1 to TRBJ2-1, with 8 bases fitting TRBD2. There are 13 residues in the CDR3. Trimming at V came to 6 bases and at J to 7 bases, leaving 5 bases not matched to a gene. CDR1 is MGHRA, CDR2 YSYEKL, per germline. The CDR3 coding sequence is TGCGCCAGCAGTCGGGGACTAGGAAATGAGCAGTTCTTC. As protein: CASSRGLGNEQFF.

This chain links TRBV28 with TRBJ1-2; D not resolved. This CDR3 contains 16 residues. CDR1 MDHEN and CDR2 SYDVKM come from the germline V gene. V lost 3 bases and J 5 bases, leaving 19 bases between the germline ends. The CDR3 nucleotides are TGTGCCAGCAGTTTTAGCGGGGTCGCATCGCTATATGGCTACACCTTC. It is translated as CASSFSGVASLYGYTF.

The chain has TRBV2 and TRBJ1-2; maybe TRBD1 (5 bases). Germline lookup yields CDR1 SNHLY and CDR2 FYNNEI. The CDR3 spans 15 residues. V was cut by 3 bases and J by 1 base, with 12 bases left in between. This CDR3 is CASSEDQGLNYGYTF. CDR3 bases: TGTGCCAGCAGTGAGGATCAGGGACTTAACTATGGCTACACCTTC.

The J gene is TRBJ2-7, the V gene TRBV4-3, with D possibly being TRBD1 (5 bases). V lost 0 bases to trimming and J lost 5 bases, with 17 bases between them. From germline, CDR1 is LGHNA and CDR2 YSLEER. This CDR3 contains 16 residues. CDR3 nucleotides: TGCGCCAGCAGCCAAGATCCCGGGCAGGGTGTAGACGAGCAGTACTTC. Translation gives CASSQDPGQGVDEQYF.

The chain employs TRBV9 and TRBJ2-2, with 11 positions matching TRBD2. This CDR3 region has 22 residues. The germline CDR1 and CDR2 sequences are SGDLS and YYNGEE. V shed 0 bases, J shed 1 base, and the junction held 17 bases outside the gene matches. The CDR3 region has the DNA TGTGCCAGCAGCGTAGCCCCCTCATCTCTAGCGGGAGGTGCAGAGAACACCGGGGAGCTGTTTTTT. As protein: CASSVAPSSLAGGAENTGELFF. Complete variable domain (other parts from reference TRBV9 and TRBJ2-2): DSGVTQTPKHLITATGQRVTLRCSPRSGDLSVYWYQQSLDQGLQFLIQYYNGEERAKGNILERFSAQQFPDLHSELNLSSLELGDSALYFCASSVAPSSLAGGAENTGELFFGEGSRLTVL.

The chain carries TRBV4-2 and TRBJ2-3; 12 nucleotides match TRBD1. The CDR3 has 16 residues. V lost 4 bases to trimming and J lost 2 bases; unmatched junction nucleotides: 4. Germline V gene sequence: CDR1 LGHNA, CDR2 YNFKEQ. The CDR3 DNA follows: TGTGCCAGCAGCCGGGGACAGGGGGCCCACACAGATACGCAGTATTTT. Its translation: CASSRGQGAHTDTQYF.

This clone was counted once. The rearrangement links TRBV2 to TRBJ1-1; D remains ambiguous. In germline, CDR1 is SNHLY, CDR2 FYNNEI. Trimming removed 6 bases at V and 4 bases at J, with 18 bases between. The CDR3 runs to 15 residues. In nucleotides, the CDR3 is TGTGCCAGCAGGGAGGCGAGGACTCAGAGCACTGAAGCTTTCTTT. This gives the protein CASREARTQSTEAFF.

The J gene is TRBJ2-7, the V gene TRBV9, with unresolved D. This CDR3 is built from 13 residues. CDR1 SGDLS and CDR2 YYNGEE come from the germline V gene. Trimming shortened V by 0 bases and J by 4 bases, and 8 bases separated the two germline ends. The CDR3 sequence: CASSVDLSYEQYF. The CDR3 DNA reads TGTGCCAGCAGCGTAGACCTGAGTTACGAGCAGTACTTC.

CDR3 DNA: TGTGCCAGTAGTATAGTCGCCCCTCTAGCGGGCGCTTACGAGCAGTACTTC. Translating it yields CASSIVAPLAGAYEQYF. This rearrangement joins TRBV19 to TRBJ2-7; 8 bases map to TRBD2. Trimming cost V 1 base and J 4 bases; bases outside gene matches: 12. Germline CDR1 and CDR2: LNHDA and SQIVND (reference sequence). The CDR3 sequence is 17 residues long.

The J gene is TRBJ2-2, the V gene TRBV9; D may be TRBD2 (5 bases). The CDR3 is 13 amino acids. V was cut by 5 bases and J by 4 bases, with 9 bases left in between. In germline, CDR1 is SGDLS, CDR2 YYNGEE. The CDR3 loop reads CASSGSSTGELFF. CDR3 bases: TGTGCCAGCAGTGGGAGCAGCACCGGGGAGCTGTTTTTT.

V is TRBV4-1 and J is TRBJ2-3; D possibly corresponds to TRBD2 (5 bases). V lost 6 bases and J lost 6, with 19 bases in between. The CDR3 extends over 15 amino acids. Germline loops: CDR1 MGHRA, CDR2 YSYEKL. CDR3 sequence (DNA): TGCGCCAGCAGTGCCACCACTAGGGTGTGGGATACGCAGTATTTT. Protein sequence: CASSATTRVWDTQYF.

The genes are TRBV11-1 and TRBJ2-5; 9 bases match TRBD2. J lost 12 bases, V lost 4 bases, and 12 bases had no gene match. Germline V gene data show CDR1 as SGHAT and CDR2 as FQDESV (reference sequence). CDR3 length: 14 amino acids. As DNA, the CDR3 is TGTGCCAGCAGCTCAGGGACTAGCTCGGCCCGCGAGTACTTC. Protein product: CASSSGTSSAREYF.

The count of this clone is one. The chain has TRBV15 and TRBJ1-2; 10 bases are a match to TRBD1. CDR1 is LNHNV and CDR2 is YYDKDF in the germline V gene (reference sequence). Trimming removed 4 bases from V and 3 bases from J; junction bases left unmatched: 14. CDR3 size: 18 residues. The CDR3 spells CATSIPPPGTGDHYGYTF. The DNA of the CDR3 is TGTGCCACCAGCATCCCACCGCCCGGGACAGGGGATCACTATGGCTACACCTTC.

A single count supports this clone. The V gene is TRBV5-6, the J gene TRBJ1-5; no clear D. V was pared by 1 base and J by 0 bases, with 8 bases between. CDR1 and CDR2 (germline): SGHDT, YYEEEE. The CDR3 sequence is 15 residues long. The CDR3 sequence: CASSLTRYSNQPQHF. The DNA of the CDR3 is TGTGCCAGCAGCTTGACTAGATATAGCAATCAGCCCCAGCATTTT.

J is TRBJ1-4 and V is TRBV6-1; perhaps TRBD1 as D (5 bases). Germline CDR1 MNHNS, CDR2 SASEGT. Trimming took off 7 bases at V and 5 bases at J, with 17 bases between the two ends. CDR3 length equals 15 residues. CDR3 amino acids: CASTVGYKGNEKLFF. CDR3 sequence (DNA): TGTGCCAGCACGGTAGGATACAAGGGGAATGAAAAACTGTTTTTT.

The chain couples TRBV6-1 to TRBJ2-1, with 9 bases that match TRBD1. The CDR3 sequence is 13 residues long. CDR1 and CDR2 from the germline V gene are MNHNS and SASEGT. V lost 3 bases, J lost 7 bases, and 1 base stayed unmatched. The CDR3 spells CASSEDRGNEQFF. The CDR3 coding sequence is TGTGCCAGCAGTGAGGACAGGGGAAATGAGCAGTTCTTC.

The V and J genes are TRBV27 and TRBJ2-7; 9 bases are a match to TRBD1. From germline, CDR1 is MNHEY and CDR2 SMNVEV (reference sequence). With 3 bases clipped from V and 5 bases from J, the junction kept 8 bases outside the gene matches. This CDR3 is 15 amino acids long. CDR3 protein: CASSFYGQGRHEQYF. CDR3 coding DNA: TGTGCCAGCAGTTTCTACGGACAGGGGAGACACGAGCAGTACTTC.